This paragraph covers one TCR beta chain sequence. Per the germline V gene, CDR1 is SEHNR and CDR2 is FQNEAQ (reference sequence). J lost 7 bases, V lost 6 bases, and 8 bases had no gene match. The CDR3 totals 15 residues. This sample was taken from a study of T cell changes during pregnancy in multiple sclerosis. The assay was immunoSEQ multiplex PCR, and TCRdb's table has in-frame clones only and misses some. The sample contains some 81,000 clones, approximately 94% of which appear only once. Source: peripheral blood, taken after pregnancy. The rearrangement links TRBV7-9 to TRBJ1-6, with 8 nucleotides matching TRBD1. This receptor was identified in a female donor in good health, enrolled as a control in a pregnancy study. CDR3 in DNA: TGTGCCAGCAGTCAGACGACAGGGGAAAATTCACCCCTCCACTTT. This encodes CASSQTTGENSPLHF.